The 5 T cell receptor beta chains in this list originate from one sample, sequenced in a study of response to subunit inactivated influenza vaccine. Using its own MiXCR run on the RT-PCR reads, TCRdb lists one record per CDR3 protein. The repertoire holds 530,000 or so distinct CDR3 sequences, with 25% as singletons. The material sequenced was CD4+ T cells sorted from PBMCs, taken 4 to 6 days after vaccination. The receptors shown here come from a man aged 50-59 years who received an inactivated influenza vaccine.

Details on this clonotype: The junction departs from the called germline gene at one end, perhaps through a read error. J is TRBJ2-1 and V is TRBV20-1, with a possible D match to TRBD2 (5 bases). The germline V gene encodes CDR1 DFQATT and CDR2 SNEGSKA (reference sequence). The CDR3 has 17 residues. CDR3 nucleotide sequence: TGCAATGCTATAAGTCAGAGGGCTAGTGGGTCCTACAATGAGCAGTTCTTC. Protein sequence: CNAISQRASGSYNEQFF.

This clonotype appeared a few times. V usage is TRBV11-2 and J usage is TRBJ1-1; no definite D call. Per the germline V gene, CDR1 is SGHAT and CDR2 is FQNNGV. V lost 5 bases and J lost 0, with 7 bases in between. The CDR3 is 13 residues long. CDR3 protein: CASSIDLNTEAFF. The CDR3 DNA reads TGTGCCAGCAGCATTGACTTGAACACTGAAGCTTTCTTT.

The chain combines TRBV28 with TRBJ1-5; a weak D match, TRBD1 (6 bases). Germline V gene data show CDR1 as MDHEN and CDR2 as SYDVKM. The CDR3 extends over 15 amino acids. V lost 3 bases and J 3 bases, leaving 12 bases between the germline ends. This chain's CDR3 is CASSFGGHPNQPQHF. Written as DNA, the CDR3 is TGTGCCAGCAGTTTCGGGGGGCACCCCAATCAGCCCCAGCATTTT.

This clonotype turned up a few times. The chain has TRBV7-9 and TRBJ2-5; D is possibly TRBD1 or TRBD2 (6 bases each). Trimming pared 6 bases from V and 3 bases from J, leaving 17 bases between. Germline V gene sequence: CDR1 SEHNR, CDR2 FQNEAQ (reference sequence). CDR3 length: 15 amino acids. The CDR3 region has the DNA TGTGCCAGCAGTTTCCTAGGGGGGAAAAAAGAGACCCAGTACTTC. It specifies CASSFLGGKKETQYF.

With regard to this clonotype: One end of the junction fails to match germline, which may point to a read error. The V and J genes are TRBV4-3 and TRBJ2-3; D call uncertain. The CDR3 is 15 residues long. CDR1 is LGHNA and CDR2 is YSLEER in the germline V gene. CDR3 in amino acids: CPSSQGFGVTDTQYF. In DNA form, the CDR3 reads TGCCCCAGCAGCCAAGGTTTTGGAGTCACAGATACGCAGTATTTT.